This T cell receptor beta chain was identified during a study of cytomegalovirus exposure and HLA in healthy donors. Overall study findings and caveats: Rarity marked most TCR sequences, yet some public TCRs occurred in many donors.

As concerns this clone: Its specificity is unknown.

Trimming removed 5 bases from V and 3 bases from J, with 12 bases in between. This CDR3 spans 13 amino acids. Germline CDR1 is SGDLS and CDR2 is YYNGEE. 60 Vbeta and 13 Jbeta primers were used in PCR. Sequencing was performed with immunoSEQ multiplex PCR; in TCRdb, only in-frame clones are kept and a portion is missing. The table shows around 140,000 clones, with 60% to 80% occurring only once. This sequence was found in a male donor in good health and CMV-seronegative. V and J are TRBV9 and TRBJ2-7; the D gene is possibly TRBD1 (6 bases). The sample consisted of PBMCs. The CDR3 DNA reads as TGTGCCAGCAGTCCGCAGGGGAGCTACGAGCAGTACTTC. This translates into CASSPQGSYEQYF.